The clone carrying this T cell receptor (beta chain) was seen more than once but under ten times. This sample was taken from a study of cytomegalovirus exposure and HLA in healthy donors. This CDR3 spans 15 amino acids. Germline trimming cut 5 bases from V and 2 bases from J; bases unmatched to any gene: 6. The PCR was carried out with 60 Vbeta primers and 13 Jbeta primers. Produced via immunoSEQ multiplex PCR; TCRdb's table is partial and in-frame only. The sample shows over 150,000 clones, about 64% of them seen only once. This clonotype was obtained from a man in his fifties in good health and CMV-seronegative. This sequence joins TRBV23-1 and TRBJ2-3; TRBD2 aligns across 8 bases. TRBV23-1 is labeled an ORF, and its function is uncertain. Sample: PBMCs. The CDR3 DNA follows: TGCGCCAGCAGTTATACTAGCGGAAACACAGATACGCAGTATTTT. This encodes CASSYTSGNTDTQYF.